One and the same sample provided the 3 T cell receptor beta chains below, sequenced in a study of OX40 agonist ivuxolimab in advanced cancers. The library was produced with the immunoSEQ multiplex PCR assay. Held by TCRdb, this immuneACCESS table contains in-frame sequences only and omits some clones. Under half of the omission traces to an unresolved V gene where checked; the cause of the rest is unknown. Across this sample there are about 48,000 clones, with roughly 80% seen only once. The ten largest clones take up 0.9% to 1.2% of the sample. This specimen was CD4+ or CD8+ T cells sorted from blood, taken in a trial of the OX40 agonist ivuxolimab. Receptors were obtained from an adult with an advanced solid tumor such as melanoma, head and neck, liver or kidney cancer.

The V gene is TRBV18, the J gene TRBJ2-3, with D unresolved. CDR3 size: 14 residues. Trimming took off 8 bases at V and 2 bases at J, with 14 bases between the two ends. The germline CDR1 and CDR2 sequences are KGHSH and LQKENI. The DNA for the CDR3 is TGTGCCAGCACCCTAGTAGGAGTCACAGATACGCAGTATTTT. It is translated as CASTLVGVTDTQYF.

In this sample, this clone turned up once. This chain uses TRBV5-5 with TRBJ2-5, with D possibly being TRBD1 (5 bases). Trimming shortened V by 0 bases and J by 5 bases, and 11 bases separated the two germline ends. This CDR3 spans 14 amino acids. Germline CDR1 is SGHKS and CDR2 is YYEKEE (reference sequence). CDR3 DNA: TGTGCCAGCAGCTTGGAGGCAGGGCGGGAGACCCAGTACTTC. As protein: CASSLEAGRETQYF.

This chain connects TRBV30 to TRBJ1-2; D not certain. The germline gives CDR1 GTSNPN, CDR2 SVGIG (reference sequence). V lost 3 bases and J lost 5, with 10 bases in between. CDR3 length: 12 residues. This CDR3 is CAWRSLRYGYTF. The CDR3 DNA follows: TGTGCCTGGAGGTCGCTTCGGTATGGCTACACCTTC.